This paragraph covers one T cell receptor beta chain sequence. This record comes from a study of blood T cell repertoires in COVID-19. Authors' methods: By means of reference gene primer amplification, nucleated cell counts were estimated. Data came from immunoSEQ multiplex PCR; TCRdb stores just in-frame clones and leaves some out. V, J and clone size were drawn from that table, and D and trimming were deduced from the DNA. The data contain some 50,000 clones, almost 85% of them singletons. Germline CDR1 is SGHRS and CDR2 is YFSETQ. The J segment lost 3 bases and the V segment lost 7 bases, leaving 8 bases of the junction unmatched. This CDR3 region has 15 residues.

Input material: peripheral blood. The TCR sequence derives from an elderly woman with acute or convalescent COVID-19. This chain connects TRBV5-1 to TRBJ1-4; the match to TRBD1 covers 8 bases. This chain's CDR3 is CASGDGQGSNEKLFF. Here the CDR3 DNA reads TGCGCCAGCGGGGATGGACAGGGTTCTAATGAAAAACTGTTTTTT.